Presented here are 8 T cell receptor beta chains from one specimen sequenced in a study of control samples from healthy donors and cancer patients. The protocol was immunoSEQ multiplex PCR, while the TCRdb copy is restricted to in-frame clones and leaves out a portion. Among about 180,000 clones listed, more than 90% were seen once. The sample comprised blood. All receptors come from a man younger than 40 in good health.

The CDR3, as DNA: TGTGCCAGCAGCTTACAAGGACAGGGAGATTCCTACAATGAGCAGTTCTTC. Translation: CASSLQGQGDSYNEQFF. This chain links TRBV5-4 with TRBJ2-1; TRBD1 agrees at 8 bases. J was trimmed by 1 base and V by 2 bases; bases with no gene match: 8. This CDR3 contains 17 residues. CDR1 and CDR2 (germline): SGHNT, YYREEE (reference sequence).

The chain couples TRBV9 to TRBJ1-2; D is uncertain. This CDR3 comprises 14 residues. Between the trimmed V and J ends, which lost 0 bases and 4 bases, there was a span of 10 bases. Germline V gene lookup returns CDR1 SGDLS and CDR2 YYNGEE. This CDR3 reads CASSVAGSAYGYTF. In DNA, the CDR3 is TGTGCCAGCAGCGTAGCGGGGAGCGCCTATGGCTACACCTTC.

The genes are TRBV6-5 and TRBJ2-2; tentatively, D is TRBD2 (5 bases). Trimming stripped 6 bases from V and 5 bases from J, with 7 bases between. The CDR3 covers 12 residues. The germline V gene encodes CDR1 MNHEY and CDR2 SVGAGI. CDR3 nucleotide sequence: TGTGCCAGCAGAACTAGGACCGGGGAGCTGTTTTTT. It translates to CASRTRTGELFF.

The genes are TRBV14 and TRBJ2-5, with D perhaps TRBD2 (5 bases). V gave up 4 bases and J gave up 5 bases, with 17 bases separating them. Per the germline V gene, CDR1 is SGHDN and CDR2 is FVKESK. The CDR3 has 15 amino acids. The CDR3 bases are TGTGCCAGCAGCCCCCTTGGTCCTAGAGGGGAGACCCAGTACTTC. Encoded protein: CASSPLGPRGETQYF.

V gene TRBV19 combines with J gene TRBJ2-2; 7 positions match TRBD2. CDR3 length equals 17 residues. The V and J ends lost 1 base and 1 base, in that order; junction bases with no gene match: 6. Germline V gene lookup returns CDR1 LNHDA and CDR2 SQIVND (reference sequence). The chain's CDR3 is CASSIVGGSLNTGELFF. CDR3 DNA: TGTGCCAGTAGTATAGTGGGGGGGAGTCTGAACACCGGGGAGCTGTTTTTT. Combining the CDR3 with reference TRBV19 and TRBJ2-2 gives the whole variable domain DGGITQSPKYLFRKEGQNVTLSCEQNLNHDAMYWYRQDPGQGLRLIYYSQIVNDFQKGDIAEGYSVSREKKESFPLTVTSAQKNPTAFYLCASSIVGGSLNTGELFFGEGSRLTVL.

The chain uses TRBV5-5 and TRBJ2-3; D might be TRBD2 (5 bases). The CDR3 length is 15 residues. Germline CDR1 is SGHKS and CDR2 is YYEKEE (reference sequence). Trimming took off 0 bases at V and 0 bases at J, with 8 bases between the two ends. The CDR3 spells CASSLVRTSTDTQYF. CDR3 bases: TGTGCCAGCAGCTTGGTACGGACTAGCACAGATACGCAGTATTTT.

The chain carries TRBV7-3 and TRBJ2-1; TRBD2 agrees at 13 bases. Germline lookup yields CDR1 SGHTA and CDR2 FQGTGA. Trimming removed 4 bases from V and 5 bases from J; junction bases left unmatched: 2. The CDR3 length is 15 residues. Written as DNA, the CDR3 is TGTGCCAGCAGCTCACTAGCGGGAGGGAACAATGAGCAGTTCTTC. It translates to CASSSLAGGNNEQFF. Using reference TRBV7-3 and TRBJ2-1 for the parts outside the CDR3, the full variable domain is GAGVSQTPSNKVTEKGKYVELRCDPISGHTALYWYRQSLGQGPEFLIYFQGTGAADDSGLPNDRFFAVRPEGSVSTLKIQRTERGDSAVYLCASSSLAGGNNEQFFGPGTRLTVL.

The V gene is TRBV14, the J gene TRBJ2-7; 9 nucleotides match TRBD2. Germline CDR1 SGHDN, CDR2 FVKESK. The V and J ends lost 6 bases and 4 bases, in that order; junction bases with no gene match: 7. The CDR3 has 14 amino acids. The CDR3 reads CASRPSGTGYEQYF. CDR3 nucleotides: TGTGCCAGCAGGCCTAGCGGGACCGGTTACGAGCAGTACTTC.